The rows below give T cell receptor beta chains drawn from one sample of a study of OX40 agonist ivuxolimab in advanced cancers. This table comes from immunoSEQ multiplex PCR, and its TCRdb copy is limited to in-frame clones, with some not included. The sample shows roughly 76,000 clones, about 91% of them seen only once. The sample here was CD4+ or CD8+ T cells sorted from blood, taken in a trial of the OX40 agonist ivuxolimab. The receptors come from an adult with an advanced solid tumor such as melanoma, head and neck, liver or kidney cancer. Both conserved end residues are part of each CDR3. The D gene is left open where the match is weak. Rows may omit the clone size; those that give it use once, few, many or a size class.

- | TRBJ2-5 | TRBD2 | TRBV6-5 | CAVTSGTSETQYF | TGTGCCGTAACTAGCGGGACCTCGGAGACCCAGTACTTC
- | TRBJ1-1 | - | TRBV7-2 | CASSLEVPATEAFF | TGTGCCAGCAGCTTAGAGGTTCCAGCCACTGAAGCTTTCTTT
- | TRBJ2-6 | TRBD1 | TRBV18 | CASSTYTGAGANVLTF | TGTGCCAGCTCAACATATACAGGGGCTGGGGCCAACGTCCTGACTTTC
- | TRBJ2-7 | TRBD1 | TRBV10-3 | CAISETGQRYF | TGTGCCATCAGTGAAACGGGACAGCGGTACTTC
- | TRBJ1-2 | TRBD1 | TRBV28 | CASSLGTGFLGYGYTF | TGTGCCAGCAGTTTAGGGACAGGGTTTTTAGGGTATGGCTACACCTTC
- | TRBJ2-2 | TRBD1 | TRBV18 | CASSPLKAGTGRNTGELFF | TGTGCCAGCTCACCACTCAAAGCCGGGACAGGGAGGAATACCGGGGAGCTGTTTTTT
- | TRBJ1-3 | - | TRBV7-9 | CASTPPASFNTIYF | TGTGCCAGCACCCCCCCCGCGAGTTTTAACACCATATATTTT
- | TRBJ2-1 | - | TRBV5-1 | CASSISQGNVPEQFF | TGCGCCAGCAGCATCAGCCAGGGGAACGTGCCTGAGCAGTTCTTC
- | TRBJ1-5 | - | TRBV7-9 | CASSLSWGRNQPQHF | TGTGCCAGCAGCTTATCGTGGGGGCGGAATCAGCCCCAGCATTTT
once | TRBJ2-2 | - | TRBV9 | CASSPPHGGGEPRELFF | TGTGCCAGCAGCCCACCGCACGGCGGTGGAGAGCCCCGGGAGCTGTTTTTT
few | TRBJ1-4 | - | TRBV27 | CASGLGREKLFF | TGTGCCAGCGGGTTGGGGCGTGAAAAACTGTTTTTT
- | TRBJ2-5 | TRBD2 | TRBV28 | CASSPGLAGGRETQYF | TGTGCCAGCAGTCCCGGACTAGCGGGAGGGCGAGAGACCCAGTACTTC
- | TRBJ1-1 | - | TRBV20-1 | CSASGVTEAFF | TGCAGTGCTTCGGGGGTCACTGAAGCTTTCTTT
- | TRBJ1-2 | - | TRBV5-5 | CASSFDTANYGYTF | TGTGCCAGCAGCTTCGACACGGCGAACTATGGCTACACCTTC
- | TRBJ2-1 | - | TRBV14 | CASSQDNVYNEQFF | TGTGCCAGCAGCCAAGATAACGTCTACAATGAGCAGTTCTTC
- | TRBJ1-2 | - | TRBV4-3 | CASSQDRTNYGYTF | TGCGCCAGCAGCCAAGACAGGACTAACTATGGCTACACCTTC
- | TRBJ2-7 | - | TRBV11-2 | CASSLTKGHPYEQYF | TGTGCCAGCAGCTTAACAAAAGGGCACCCATACGAGCAGTACTTC
once | TRBJ1-2 | TRBD1 | TRBV6-1 | CASIWTGALLGYTF | TGTGCCAGCATCTGGACAGGTGCCCTTCTTGGCTACACCTTC
- | TRBJ1-1 | - | TRBV5-6 | CASSSFTYPMNTEAFF | TGTGCCAGCAGCTCCTTCACTTACCCCATGAACACTGAAGCTTTCTTT
few | TRBJ1-5 | - | TRBV7-9 | CASSQQGSNQPQHF | TGTGCCAGCAGCCAACAGGGTAGCAATCAGCCCCAGCATTTT
- | TRBJ1-3 | - | TRBV4-3 | CASSQGRQRNSGNTIYF | TGCGCCAGCAGCCAAGGAAGACAGCGCAACTCTGGAAACACCATATATTTT
few | TRBJ2-1 | - | TRBV4-1 | CASSQGPFANEQFF | TGCGCCAGCAGCCAAGGTCCGTTCGCCAATGAGCAGTTCTTC
- | TRBJ1-5 | - | TRBV7-9 | CASSLVGIGYSNQPQHF | TGTGCCAGCAGCTTAGTTGGCATAGGGTATAGCAATCAGCCCCAGCATTTT
- | TRBJ2-7 | TRBD2 | TRBV5-1 | CASSLVPGLAGAAYEQYF | TGCGCCAGCAGCTTGGTCCCGGGACTAGCGGGAGCGGCCTACGAGCAGTACTTC
- | TRBJ2-1 | TRBD2 | TRBV28 | CASSQLAGVYEQFF | TGTGCCAGCTCTCAACTAGCGGGAGTTTATGAGCAGTTCTTC
- | TRBJ1-5 | TRBD1 | TRBV30 | CAWSDGQGYWANQPQHF | TGTGCCTGGAGTGACGGACAGGGATATTGGGCCAATCAGCCCCAGCATTTT
- | TRBJ2-7 | TRBD2 | TRBV11-3 | CASSSPWTSGPYEQYF | TGTGCCAGCAGCTCCCCCTGGACTAGCGGACCCTACGAGCAGTACTTC
- | TRBJ1-1 | - | TRBV19 | CASRGQPGGTEAFF | TGTGCCAGTAGAGGACAGCCCGGGGGCACTGAAGCTTTCTTT
- | TRBJ1-1 | - | TRBV4-1 | CASSPQAGETEAFF | TGCGCCAGCAGCCCTCAAGCCGGTGAGACTGAAGCTTTCTTT
- | TRBJ2-5 | - | TRBV28 | CASSPPSLRETQYF | TGTGCCAGCAGTCCACCGTCCCTTCGAGAGACCCAGTACTTC
few | TRBJ1-2 | TRBD1 | TRBV28 | CASSPGTGGDYGYTF | TGTGCCAGCAGCCCCGGGACAGGGGGCGATTATGGCTACACCTTC
once | TRBJ2-7 | - | TRBV21-1 | CASSNRETSGLYEQYF | TGTGCCAGCAGCAATAGGGAGACTAGCGGGCTGTACGAGCAGTACTTC
- | TRBJ2-7 | TRBD2 | TRBV19 | CASSIGSSGKSEQYF | TGTGCCAGTAGTATAGGGTCTAGCGGGAAAAGCGAGCAGTACTTC
- | TRBJ1-2 | TRBD1 | TRBV18 | CASSPNSGTGTSGYTF | TGTGCCAGCTCACCAAATTCCGGGACAGGGACCTCTGGCTACACCTTC
- | TRBJ1-1 | - | TRBV7-2 | CASSLKYQIGTEAFF | TGTGCCAGCAGCCTAAAGTATCAAATTGGCACTGAAGCTTTCTTT
- | TRBJ2-7 | - | TRBV5-4 | CASSPSSVRSYEQYF | TGTGCCAGCAGCCCCTCTAGCGTTCGATCCTACGAGCAGTACTTC
- | TRBJ2-7 | - | TRBV28 | CASSLSRMEQYF | TGTGCCAGCAGTTTAAGTAGGATGGAGCAGTACTTC
- | TRBJ1-1 | TRBD1 | TRBV11-3 | CASRPPGGTEAFF | TGTGCCAGCAGGCCTCCAGGGGGCACTGAAGCTTTCTTT
- | TRBJ2-7 | - | TRBV27 | CASSVDSSYEQYF | TGTGCCAGCAGCGTGGACAGCTCCTACGAGCAGTACTTC
once | TRBJ2-7 | - | TRBV7-2 | CASSLEGMGDGFYEQYF | TGTGCCAGCAGCTTAGAGGGTATGGGGGACGGATTCTACGAGCAGTACTTC
- | TRBJ2-5 | - | TRBV6-1 | CASSEGRKQETQYF | TGTGCCAGCAGTGAAGGGCGGAAACAAGAGACCCAGTACTTC
- | TRBJ2-7 | - | TRBV4-2 | CASSWHGGGRYEQYF | TGTGCCAGCAGCTGGCACGGCGGAGGCCGCTACGAGCAGTACTTC
- | TRBJ1-5 | - | TRBV7-2 | CASSLGAQGERPQHF | TGTGCCAGCAGCTTGGGGGCACAAGGCGAGAGGCCCCAGCATTTT
- | TRBJ1-2 | - | TRBV5-6 | CASSLGQANYGYTF | TGTGCCAGCAGCTTGGGACAGGCTAACTATGGCTACACCTTC
- | TRBJ2-3 | - | TRBV6-1 | CASSELGGHAQYF | TGTGCCAGCAGTGAACTTGGGGGCCACGCGCAGTATTTT
- | TRBJ1-5 | - | TRBV19 | CASRTPGGSQPQHF | TGTGCCAGTAGGACCCCGGGGGGATCTCAGCCCCAGCATTTT
- | TRBJ1-5 | - | TRBV6-6 | CASSYNSESNQPQHF | TGTGCCAGCAGTTATAACAGTGAGAGCAATCAGCCCCAGCATTTT
- | TRBJ1-2 | - | TRBV4-3 | CASSQDPSNYGYTF | TGCGCCAGCAGCCAAGATCCCTCTAACTATGGCTACACCTTC
once | TRBJ1-2 | - | TRBV19 | CASRAGGGSYYGYTF | TGTGCCAGTAGGGCCGGGGGGGGCAGCTACTATGGCTACACCTTC
- | TRBJ2-2 | - | TRBV5-6 | CASSLSGGGRTGELFF | TGTGCCAGCAGCTTGTCAGGCGGCGGTAGGACCGGGGAGCTGTTTTTT
few | TRBJ2-3 | - | TRBV4-2 | CASSQTGTLGTDTQYF | TGTGCCAGCAGCCAAACCGGGACCCTGGGCACAGATACGCAGTATTTT
few | TRBJ2-7 | - | TRBV7-9 | CASSLSNGDGSYEQYF | TGTGCCAGCAGCTTATCGAACGGGGACGGCTCCTACGAGCAGTACTTC